This T cell receptor (beta chain) was captured in a study of CD8 T cells in Susac syndrome. Notes on the study in general: An acknowledgment was made by the study that its TCR sequencing and HLA analysis involved relatively few individuals.

This clonotype came up once. Its cognate antigen is unknown. TEMRA cells were enriched by FACS, and CD4+ and CD8+ T cells were negatively isolated. Random hexamers were used to reverse transcribe roughly 0.45 to 1 ug of RNA. TCRdb redid the calling of the immunoSEQ multiplex PCR reads with MiXCR, one entry per CDR3 protein. The profile shows 250,000 to 300,000 distinct CDR3 sequences, around 84% of them singletons. The sample consisted of CD8+ T cells from PBMCs. The TCR comes from a human donor with multiple sclerosis.

CDR3 nucleotide sequence: TGTGCCTGGAGTGTGAGCGGGATCACAGATACGCAGTATTTT. It codes for CAWSVSGITDTQYF. The chain is built from TRBV30 and TRBJ2-3, with 7 nucleotides matching TRBD2. The CDR3 extends over 14 amino acids. J lost 2 bases, V lost 0 bases, and 2 bases had no gene match. The germline CDR1 and CDR2 sequences are GTSNPN and SVGIG (reference sequence).